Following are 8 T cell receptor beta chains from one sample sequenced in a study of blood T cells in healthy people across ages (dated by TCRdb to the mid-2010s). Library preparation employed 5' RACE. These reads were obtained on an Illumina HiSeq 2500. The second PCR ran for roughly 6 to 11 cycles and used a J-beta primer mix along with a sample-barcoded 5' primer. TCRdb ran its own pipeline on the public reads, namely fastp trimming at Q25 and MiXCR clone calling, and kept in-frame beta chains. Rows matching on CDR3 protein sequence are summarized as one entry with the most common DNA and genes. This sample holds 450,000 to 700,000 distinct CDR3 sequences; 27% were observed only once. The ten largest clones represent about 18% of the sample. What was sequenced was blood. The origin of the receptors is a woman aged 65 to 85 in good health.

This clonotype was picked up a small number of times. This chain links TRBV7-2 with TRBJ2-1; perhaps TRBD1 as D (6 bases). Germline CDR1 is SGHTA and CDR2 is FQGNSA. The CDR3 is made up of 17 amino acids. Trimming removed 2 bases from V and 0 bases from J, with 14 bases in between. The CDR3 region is CASSLRATGLSYNEQFF. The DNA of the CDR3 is TGTGCCAGCAGCTTACGAGCGACAGGCCTCTCCTACAATGAGCAGTTCTTC.

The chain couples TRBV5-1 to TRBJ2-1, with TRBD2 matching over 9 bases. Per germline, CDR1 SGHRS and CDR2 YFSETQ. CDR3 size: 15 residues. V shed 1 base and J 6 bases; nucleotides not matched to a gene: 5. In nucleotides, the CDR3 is TGCGCCAGCAGCTTGATGCTAGCGGGAAGCAATGAGCAGTTCTTC. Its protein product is CASSLMLAGSNEQFF.

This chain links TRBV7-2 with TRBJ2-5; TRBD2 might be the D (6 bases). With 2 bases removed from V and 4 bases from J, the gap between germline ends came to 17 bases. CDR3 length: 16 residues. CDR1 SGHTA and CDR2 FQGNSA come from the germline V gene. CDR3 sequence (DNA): TGTGCCAGCAGCTTACTGACGGGGGTCCCCCGAGAGACCCAGTACTTC. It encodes CASSLLTGVPRETQYF.

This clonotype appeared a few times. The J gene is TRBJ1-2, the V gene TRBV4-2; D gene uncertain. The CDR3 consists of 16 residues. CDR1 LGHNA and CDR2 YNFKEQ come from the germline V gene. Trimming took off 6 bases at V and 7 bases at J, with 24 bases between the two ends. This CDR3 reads CASSPPGQEALSGYTF. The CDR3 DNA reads TGTGCCAGCAGTCCCCCCGGCCAGGAGGCATTATCTGGCTACACCTTC.

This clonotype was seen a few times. In DNA form, the CDR3 reads TGTGCCAGCAGCCTCACTACAGGGCTTGAGCAGTACTTC. It is translated as CASSLTTGLEQYF. The genes are TRBV7-2 and TRBJ2-7, with D perhaps TRBD1 (6 bases). The CDR3 runs to 13 residues. Germline V CDR1 and CDR2: SGHTA, FQGNSA. V was pared by 5 bases and J by 7 bases, with 15 bases between.

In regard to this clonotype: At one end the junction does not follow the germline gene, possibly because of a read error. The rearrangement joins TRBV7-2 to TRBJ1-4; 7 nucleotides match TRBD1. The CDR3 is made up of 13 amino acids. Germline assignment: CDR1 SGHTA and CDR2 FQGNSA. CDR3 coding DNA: TGTGCCAGCAGCTCTACCGAGGCTGGGACAGCGATTTTT. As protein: CASSSTEAGTAIF.

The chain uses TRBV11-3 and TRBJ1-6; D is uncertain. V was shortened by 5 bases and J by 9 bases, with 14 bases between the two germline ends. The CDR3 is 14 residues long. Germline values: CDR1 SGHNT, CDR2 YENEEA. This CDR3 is CASSRGQVGSPLHF. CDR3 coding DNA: TGTGCCAGCAGCAGAGGGCAGGTCGGTTCACCCCTCCACTTT.

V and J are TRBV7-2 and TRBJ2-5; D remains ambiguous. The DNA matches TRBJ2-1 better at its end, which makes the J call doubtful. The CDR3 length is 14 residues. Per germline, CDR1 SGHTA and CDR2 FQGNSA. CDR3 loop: CASSLVQEPNEQFF. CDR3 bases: TGTGCCAGCAGCTTAGTCCAGGAACCCAATGAGCAGTTCTTC.